This T cell receptor beta chain was found in a study of graft-versus-host responses after intestinal transplantation. V dropped 4 bases and J dropped 3; count of bases not matched to a gene: 12. This CDR3 has 17 residues. CDR1 and CDR2 (germline): MGHRA, YSYEKL. Some clones are missing from TCRdb's copy, which holds only in-frame ones; the method was immunoSEQ multiplex PCR. The table lists around 45,000 clones, roughly 91% of them singletons. As regards this clone: Its cognate antigen is unknown.

This specimen was unstimulated CD4+ T cells sorted from spleen or lymph node cells, taken before transplant. The gene calls are TRBV4-1 and TRBJ2-3; TRBD2 aligns across 8 bases. The sequence was collected from a human donor who was the organ donor for an intestinal transplant. The CDR3 loop is CASSPAASGRGTDTQYF. The CDR3 bases are TGCGCCAGCAGCCCAGCGGCCAGCGGGAGAGGTACAGATACGCAGTATTTT.